The table lists the clone carrying this T cell receptor (beta chain) with a count of one. The sample originates from a study of blood T cell repertoires in COVID-19. On the study more broadly: T cells, B-cell-depleted T cells, or PBMCs provided the cDNA or gDNA that served as material.

Sequencing used immunoSEQ multiplex PCR; TCRdb keeps in-frame clones, though not all of them. The data contain about 320,000 clones, about 89% of them seen just once; the ten biggest clones take up under 8%. Input material: peripheral blood. The receptor's source is a man between 18 and 35 years old who had recovered from COVID-19.

For the CDR3, the DNA is TGTGCCAGCAGCTACGACAGCTATGGCTACACCTTC. Translation: CASSYDSYGYTF. V usage is TRBV7-2 and J usage is TRBJ1-2; tentatively, D is TRBD1 (5 bases). Trimming took off 4 bases at V and 4 bases at J, with 7 bases between the two ends. The germline gives CDR1 SGHTA, CDR2 FQGNSA. CDR3 length: 12 amino acids.